Given below is one T cell receptor (beta chain) in context. Antigen specificity is unknown. This CDR3 spans 15 amino acids. Germline loops: CDR1 SNHLY, CDR2 FYNNEI. Trimming at V came to 6 bases and at J to 4 bases, leaving 10 bases not matched to a gene. These data belong to a study of cytomegalovirus exposure and HLA in healthy donors. Study-wide background: The same platform used for the approximately 700 first-cohort repertoires was also used for the 90 to 150 validation repertoires, as a later analysis reported. Study findings and constraints: The finding came from a later analysis; first-cohort TCR clusters tended to co-occur in the 95 to 150 validation repertoires. Researchers counted 164 TCR beta chains as cytomegalovirus-associated.

Profiled with immunoSEQ multiplex PCR; TCRdb holds only in-frame clones, not every one. The repertoire holds 90,000 to 150,000 clones, with approximately 88% as singletons. The chain combines TRBV2 with TRBJ2-7, with 9 bases that match TRBD2. Material for sequencing was PBMCs. The TCR sequence derives from a man between 18 and 35 years old in good health and CMV-seronegative. The CDR3 region is CASSAGAGGPYEQYF. CDR3 coding DNA: TGTGCCAGCAGCGCTGGGGCGGGAGGGCCGTACGAGCAGTACTTC.